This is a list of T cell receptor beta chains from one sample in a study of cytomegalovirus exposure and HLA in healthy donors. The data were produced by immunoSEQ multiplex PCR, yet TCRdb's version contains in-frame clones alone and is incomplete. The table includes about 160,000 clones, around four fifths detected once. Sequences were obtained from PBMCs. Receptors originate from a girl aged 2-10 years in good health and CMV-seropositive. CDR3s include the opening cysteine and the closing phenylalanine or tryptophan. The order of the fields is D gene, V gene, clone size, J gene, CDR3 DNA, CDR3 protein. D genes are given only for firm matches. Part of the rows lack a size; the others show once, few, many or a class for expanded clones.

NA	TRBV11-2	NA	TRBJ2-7	TGTGCCAGCAGCTCCTCCGGGTCCCACTACGAGCAGTACTTC	CASSSSGSHYEQYF
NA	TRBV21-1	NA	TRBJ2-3	TGTGCCAGCAGCAATAACGGCGGGACACAAGCGGACAGGGGACCTCGGTATACGCAGTATTTT	CASSNNGGTQADRGPRYTQYF
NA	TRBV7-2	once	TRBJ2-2	TGTGCCAGCAGCTTTCTTAGTGTTGGGAACACCGGGGAGCTGTTTTTT	CASSFLSVGNTGELFF
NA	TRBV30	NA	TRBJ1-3	TGTGCCTGTCAACCGGGACTGATACCGGACGGTGGAAACACCATATATTTT	CACQPGLIPDGGNTIYF
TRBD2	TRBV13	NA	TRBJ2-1	TGTGCCAGCAGCCCCGGGGGGGAGCAGTTCTTC	CASSPGGEQFF
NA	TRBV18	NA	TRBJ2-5	TGTGCCAGCTCACGTACACACAGTCAAGAGACCCAGTACTTC	CASSRTHSQETQYF
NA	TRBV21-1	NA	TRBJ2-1	TGTGCCAGCAGCCCCCCCGGACTAGCGGGAGAAATCCCCTACAATGAGCAGTTCTTC	CASSPPGLAGEIPYNEQFF
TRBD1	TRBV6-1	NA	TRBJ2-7	TGTGCCAGCCAGACCGGGACAGGTTACGAGCAGTACTTC	CASQTGTGYEQYF
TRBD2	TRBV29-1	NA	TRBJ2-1	TGCAGCGTTGAGAACGTTGCGGGGGTTAGCTCCTACAATGAGCAGTTCTTC	CSVENVAGVSSYNEQFF
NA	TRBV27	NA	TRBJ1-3	TGTGCCAGCATTCTCGGAAACACCATATATTTT	CASILGNTIYF
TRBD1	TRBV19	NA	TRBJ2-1	TGTGCCAGTAGTATGTCCGGGACAGGCATTTACAATGAGCAGTTCTTC	CASSMSGTGIYNEQFF
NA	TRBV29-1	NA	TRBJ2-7	TGCAGCGTTGAAGATGGGAGCGAGCAGTACTTC	CSVEDGSEQYF
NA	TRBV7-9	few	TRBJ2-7	TGTGCCAGCAGCTCAGGACAGGAGCAGTACTTC	CASSSGQEQYF